This record concerns one T cell receptor (beta chain) sequence. TCRdb's copy holds only in-frame clones and misses some; the assay was immunoSEQ multiplex PCR. The table includes 68,000 or so clones, almost 95% detected once. The source of the sample is a study of technical replicates of blood from a few donors. This CDR3 has 10 residues. V lost 4 bases to trimming and J lost 8 bases, with 6 bases between them. The V gene's germline CDR1 is DFQATT and CDR2 SNEGSKA (reference sequence). The receptor was derived from a human donor in good health. V and J are TRBV20-1 and TRBJ1-3; no firm D call. The sample was T cells isolated from PBMCs. The CDR3 region is CSAKIDTIYF. The DNA of the CDR3 is TGCAGTGCTAAGATAGACACCATATATTTT.